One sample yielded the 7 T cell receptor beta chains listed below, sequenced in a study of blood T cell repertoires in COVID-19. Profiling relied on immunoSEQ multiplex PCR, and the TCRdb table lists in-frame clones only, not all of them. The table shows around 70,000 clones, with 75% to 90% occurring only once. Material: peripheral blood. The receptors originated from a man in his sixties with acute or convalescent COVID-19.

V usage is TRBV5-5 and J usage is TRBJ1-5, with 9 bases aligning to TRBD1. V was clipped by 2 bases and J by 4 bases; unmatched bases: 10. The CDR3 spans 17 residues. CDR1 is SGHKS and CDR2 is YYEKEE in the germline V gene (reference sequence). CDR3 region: CASSFRPSGQGNQPQHF. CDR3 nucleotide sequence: TGTGCCAGCAGCTTCAGGCCCTCGGGACAGGGAAATCAGCCCCAGCATTTT.

CDR3 in amino acids: CASSSQGLNNSPLHF. CDR3 DNA: TGTGCCAGCAGCTCACAGGGTTTGAATAATTCACCCCTCCACTTT. The chain combines TRBV5-6 with TRBJ1-6; weak D call: TRBD1 (6 bases). This CDR3 has 15 residues. The V and J ends lost 3 bases and 5 bases respectively, with 12 bases between them. Looked up from germline, CDR1 is SGHDT and CDR2 is YYEEEE.

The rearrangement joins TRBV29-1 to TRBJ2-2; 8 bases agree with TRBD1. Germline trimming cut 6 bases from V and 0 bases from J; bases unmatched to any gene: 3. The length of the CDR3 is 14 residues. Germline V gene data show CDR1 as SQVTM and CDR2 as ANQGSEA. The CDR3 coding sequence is TGCAGCGTCCGACAGGGGACGAACACCGGGGAGCTGTTTTTT. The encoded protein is CSVRQGTNTGELFF.

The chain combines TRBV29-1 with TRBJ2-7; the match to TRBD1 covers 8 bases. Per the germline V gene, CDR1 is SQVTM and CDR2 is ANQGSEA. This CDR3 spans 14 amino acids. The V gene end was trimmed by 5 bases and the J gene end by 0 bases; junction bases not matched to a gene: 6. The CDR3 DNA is TGCAGCGTTTTGCCCGGGACAGGCTCCTACGAGCAGTACTTC. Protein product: CSVLPGTGSYEQYF.

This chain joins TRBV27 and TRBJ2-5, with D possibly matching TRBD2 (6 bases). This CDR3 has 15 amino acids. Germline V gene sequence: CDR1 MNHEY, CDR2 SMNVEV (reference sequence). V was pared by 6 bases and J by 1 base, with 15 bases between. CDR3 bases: TGTGCCAGCAGACCTCGACTAGATCTCCAAGAGACCCAGTACTTC. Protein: CASRPRLDLQETQYF.

The CDR3 protein is CASSLSGGTSYEQYF. The CDR3 DNA follows: TGTGCCAGCAGTCTTAGCGGGGGGACCTCCTACGAGCAGTACTTC. The V gene is TRBV27, the J gene TRBJ2-7; 10 bases match TRBD2. The CDR3 contains 15 residues. V dropped 5 bases and J dropped 0; count of bases not matched to a gene: 4. Looked up from germline, CDR1 is MNHEY and CDR2 is SMNVEV (reference sequence).

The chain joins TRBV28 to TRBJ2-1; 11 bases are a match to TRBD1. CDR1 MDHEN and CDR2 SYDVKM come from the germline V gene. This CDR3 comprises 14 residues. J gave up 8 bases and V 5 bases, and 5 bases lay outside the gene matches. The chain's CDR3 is CASSTRTGGDEQFF. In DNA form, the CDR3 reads TGTGCCAGCAGTACCCGGACAGGGGGCGATGAGCAGTTCTTC.